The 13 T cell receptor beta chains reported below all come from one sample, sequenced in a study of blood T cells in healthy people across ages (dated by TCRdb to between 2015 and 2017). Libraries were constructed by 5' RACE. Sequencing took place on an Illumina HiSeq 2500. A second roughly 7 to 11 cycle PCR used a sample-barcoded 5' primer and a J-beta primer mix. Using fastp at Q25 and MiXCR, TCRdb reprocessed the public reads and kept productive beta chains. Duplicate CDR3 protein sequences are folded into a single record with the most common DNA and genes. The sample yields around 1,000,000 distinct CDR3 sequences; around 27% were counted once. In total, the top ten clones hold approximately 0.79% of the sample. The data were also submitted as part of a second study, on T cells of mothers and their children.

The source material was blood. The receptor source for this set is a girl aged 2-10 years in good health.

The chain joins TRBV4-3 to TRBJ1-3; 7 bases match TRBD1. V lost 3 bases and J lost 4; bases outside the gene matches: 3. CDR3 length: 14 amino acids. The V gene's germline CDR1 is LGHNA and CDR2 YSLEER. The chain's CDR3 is CASSQDRIGNTIYF. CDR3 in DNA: TGCGCCAGCAGCCAGGACAGGATCGGAAACACCATATATTTT.

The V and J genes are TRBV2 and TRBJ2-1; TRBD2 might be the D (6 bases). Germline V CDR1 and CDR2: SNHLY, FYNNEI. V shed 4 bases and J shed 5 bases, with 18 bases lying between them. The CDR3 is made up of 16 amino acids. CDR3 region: CASSVRPGLSNNEQFF. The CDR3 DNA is TGTGCCAGCAGTGTAAGGCCGGGACTTAGTAACAATGAGCAGTTCTTC.

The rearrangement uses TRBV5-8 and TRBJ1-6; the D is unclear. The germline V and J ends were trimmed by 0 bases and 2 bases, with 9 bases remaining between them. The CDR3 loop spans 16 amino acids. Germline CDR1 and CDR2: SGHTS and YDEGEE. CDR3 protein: CASSLGRRPYNSPLHF. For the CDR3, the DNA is TGTGCCAGCAGCTTGGGGAGGCGGCCCTATAATTCACCCCTCCACTTT.

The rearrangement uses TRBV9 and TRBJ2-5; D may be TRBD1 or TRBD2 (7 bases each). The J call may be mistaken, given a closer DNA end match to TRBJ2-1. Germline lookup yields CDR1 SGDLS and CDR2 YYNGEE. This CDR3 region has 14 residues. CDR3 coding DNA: TGTGCCAGCACCCCAGGGGGGGGATTTCATGAGCAGTTCTTC. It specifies CASTPGGGFHEQFF.

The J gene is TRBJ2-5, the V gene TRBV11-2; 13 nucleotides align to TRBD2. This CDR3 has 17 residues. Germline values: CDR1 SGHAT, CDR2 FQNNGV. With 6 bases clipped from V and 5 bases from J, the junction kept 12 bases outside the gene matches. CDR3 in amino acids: CASRSPGRTSGSETQYF. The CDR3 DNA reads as TGTGCCAGCAGATCTCCTGGCAGGACTAGCGGGAGTGAGACCCAGTACTTC.

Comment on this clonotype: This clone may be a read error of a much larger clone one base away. The DNA of the CDR3 is TGTTCTAGCAGCTTCGAAGGCGGACAAGAGACCCAGTACTTC. It is translated as CSSSFEGGQETQYF. The V and J genes are TRBV7-7 and TRBJ2-5; TRBD2 is a possible D gene (5 bases). The CDR3 sequence is 14 residues long. The germline V gene has CDR1 SSHAT and CDR2 FNYEAQ (reference sequence).

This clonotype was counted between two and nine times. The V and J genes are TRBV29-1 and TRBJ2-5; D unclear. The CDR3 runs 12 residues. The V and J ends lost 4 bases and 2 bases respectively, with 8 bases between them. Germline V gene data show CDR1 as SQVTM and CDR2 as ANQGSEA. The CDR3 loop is CSVGYQQETQYF. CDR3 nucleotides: TGCAGCGTTGGGTACCAACAAGAGACCCAGTACTTC.

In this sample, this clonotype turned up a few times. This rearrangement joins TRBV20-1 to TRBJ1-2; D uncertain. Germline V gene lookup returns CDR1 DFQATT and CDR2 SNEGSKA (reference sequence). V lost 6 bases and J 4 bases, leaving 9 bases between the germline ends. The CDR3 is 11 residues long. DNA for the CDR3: TGCAGTGCCTCCCTTCTCTATGGCTACACCTTC. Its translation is CSASLLYGYTF.

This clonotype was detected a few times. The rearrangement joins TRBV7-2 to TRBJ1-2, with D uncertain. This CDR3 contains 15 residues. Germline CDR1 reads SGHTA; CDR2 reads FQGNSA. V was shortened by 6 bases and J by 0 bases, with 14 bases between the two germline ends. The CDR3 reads CASSYTEPANYGYTF. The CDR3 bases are TGTGCCAGCAGTTACACGGAACCAGCTAACTATGGCTACACCTTC.

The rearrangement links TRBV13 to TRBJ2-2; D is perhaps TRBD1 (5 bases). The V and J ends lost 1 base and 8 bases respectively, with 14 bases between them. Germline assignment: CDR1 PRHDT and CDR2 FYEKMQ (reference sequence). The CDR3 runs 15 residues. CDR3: CASSLEKGQVGELFF. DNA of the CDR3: TGTGCCAGCAGCTTAGAAAAGGGGCAAGTGGGGGAGCTGTTTTTT.

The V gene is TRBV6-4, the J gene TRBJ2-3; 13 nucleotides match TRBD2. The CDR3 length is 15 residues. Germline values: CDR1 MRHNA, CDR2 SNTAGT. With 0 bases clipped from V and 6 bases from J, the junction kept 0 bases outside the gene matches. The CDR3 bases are TGTGCCAGCAGTGACTCGACTAGCGGGGGGGATACGCAGTATTTT. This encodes CASSDSTSGGDTQYF.

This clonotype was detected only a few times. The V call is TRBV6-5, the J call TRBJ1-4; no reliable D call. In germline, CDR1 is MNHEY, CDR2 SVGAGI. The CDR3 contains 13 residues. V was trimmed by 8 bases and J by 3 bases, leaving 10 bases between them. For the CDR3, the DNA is TGTGCCAGCGCGGGCGGGTCTAATGAAAAACTGTTTTTT. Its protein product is CASAGGSNEKLFF.

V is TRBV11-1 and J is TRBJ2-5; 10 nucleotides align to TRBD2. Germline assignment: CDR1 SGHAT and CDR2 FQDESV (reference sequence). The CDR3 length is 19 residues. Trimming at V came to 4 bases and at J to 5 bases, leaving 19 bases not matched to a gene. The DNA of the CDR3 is TGTGCCAGCAGCTCTGTTTTCGCTAGCGGGAGAACGAAGGAGGAGACCCAGTACTTC. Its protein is CASSSVFASGRTKEETQYF.